The source of this T cell receptor (beta chain) is a study of identifying expanded T cells in peripheral blood. Study findings and constraints: Variance in clone template counts between approximately two-week samples significantly increased with total template count across all healthy donors.

The germline V gene has CDR1 MNHNS and CDR2 SASEGT. Trimming took off 3 bases at V and 5 bases at J, with 8 bases between the two ends. This CDR3 is built from 13 residues. Clones were read by immunoSEQ multiplex PCR, and TCRdb kept only the in-frame ones, dropping some. The sample yields about 100,000 clones, around 90% seen once. On this clone: Its antigen is not known.

The chain links TRBV6-1 to TRBJ1-5; D call uncertain. This clonotype originated in a person aged 18 to 70 in good health. Input material: blood. The CDR3 sequence: CASSERLDQPQHF. The CDR3, as DNA: TGTGCCAGCAGTGAGCGGCTCGATCAGCCCCAGCATTTT.